Below are 28 T cell receptor beta chains sequenced from a single sample in a study of blood T cell repertoires in COVID-19. The table came from immunoSEQ multiplex PCR; TCRdb's copy has only in-frame clones and leaves some out. The profile covers over 250,000 clones, with over 70% appearing a single time and roughly 1.6% taken by the ten largest. The sequenced sample was peripheral blood. The source is a woman in her 40s who had recovered from COVID-19.

The rearrangement joins TRBV4-3 to TRBJ1-1, with 7 bases that match TRBD1. V dropped 3 bases and J dropped 0; count of bases not matched to a gene: 4. CDR1 is LGHNA and CDR2 is YSLEER in the germline V gene. The CDR3 has 15 residues. The DNA for the CDR3 is TGCGCCAGCAGCCAGATGGGACAGTTGAACACTGAAGCTTTCTTT. Protein: CASSQMGQLNTEAFF.

The gene calls are TRBV9 and TRBJ2-5; TRBD2 agrees at 11 bases. The germline CDR1 and CDR2 sequences are SGDLS and YYNGEE. V was pared by 0 bases and J by 5 bases, with 15 bases of the junction left unmatched. The CDR3 runs to 19 residues. This CDR3 reads CASSVGRLGLAAWRETQYF. In DNA form, the CDR3 reads TGTGCCAGCAGCGTAGGTCGGTTGGGACTAGCGGCCTGGCGGGAGACCCAGTACTTC.

This chain connects TRBV7-2 to TRBJ2-1; 13 positions agree with TRBD2. Germline assignment: CDR1 SGHTA and CDR2 FQGNSA. CDR3 size: 16 residues. The ends lost 5 bases at V and 6 bases at J; junction bases unmatched: 7. The CDR3 loop is CASSPPGLAGINEQFF. The CDR3 region has the DNA TGTGCCAGCAGCCCCCCGGGACTAGCGGGGATCAATGAGCAGTTCTTC.

The chain combines TRBV7-2 with TRBJ2-1; 15 bases line up with TRBD2. The CDR3 is 17 residues long. Germline trimming cut 5 bases from V and 6 bases from J; bases unmatched to any gene: 8. Germline V CDR1 and CDR2: SGHTA, FQGNSA. Here the CDR3 DNA reads TGTGCCAGCAGCGGAAGGACTAGCGGGGGGGCTTTCAATGAGCAGTTCTTC. This encodes CASSGRTSGGAFNEQFF.

The rearrangement links TRBV15 to TRBJ1-2; TRBD1 might be the D (6 bases). In germline, CDR1 is LNHNV, CDR2 YYDKDF (reference sequence). The CDR3 runs to 18 residues. V shed 1 base and J shed 4 bases, with 22 bases lying between them. This chain's CDR3 is CATSRVSPSPQGTYGYTF. CDR3 nucleotides: TGTGCCACCAGCAGAGTAAGCCCGAGCCCCCAGGGGACCTATGGCTACACCTTC. Together with reference TRBV15 and TRBJ1-2, the CDR3 gives the full variable domain: DAMVIQNPRYQVTQFGKPVTLSCSQTLNHNVMYWYQQKSSQAPKLLFHYYDKDFNNEADTPDNFQSRRPNTSFCFLDIRSPGLGDTAMYLCATSRVSPSPQGTYGYTFGSGTRLTVV.

This chain's CDR3 is CASSAASGKETQYF. DNA for the CDR3: TGTGCCAGCAGCGCGGCTAGCGGAAAAGAGACCCAGTACTTC. The rearrangement links TRBV5-6 to TRBJ2-5; 7 nucleotides agree with TRBD2. The CDR3 contains 14 residues. J was trimmed by 3 bases and V by 4 bases; bases with no gene match: 6. Germline CDR1 SGHDT, CDR2 YYEEEE.

CDR3: CASSSSALEKFF. The DNA of the CDR3 is TGTGCCAGCAGTTCCAGCGCCCTCGAGAAGTTCTTC. The chain recombines TRBV28 with TRBJ2-1; D is unresolved. The CDR3 is 12 amino acids. The V gene's germline CDR1 is MDHEN and CDR2 SYDVKM. Trimming stripped 4 bases from V and 14 bases from J, with 15 bases between.

This rearrangement joins TRBV19 to TRBJ1-2, with 9 bases matching TRBD1. The V segment lost 4 bases and the J segment 7 bases; nucleotides outside the gene matches: 7. The CDR3 contains 14 residues. CDR1 and CDR2 from the germline V gene are LNHDA and SQIVND (reference sequence). The CDR3 DNA reads as TGTGCCAGTAGTACGGGGACAGGGCGGTTTGGCTACACCTTC. It yields the protein CASSTGTGRFGYTF.

The CDR3 is CAWTQSPPGGYTF. Here the CDR3 DNA reads TGTGCCTGGACTCAGAGCCCGCCGGGGGGCTACACCTTC. The V gene is TRBV30, the J gene TRBJ1-2; D is undetermined. The CDR3 is 13 amino acids. Trimming shortened V by 4 bases and J by 8 bases, and 17 bases separated the two germline ends. Germline V gene sequence: CDR1 GTSNPN, CDR2 SVGIG (reference sequence).

The rearrangement joins TRBV13 to TRBJ1-1; D call uncertain. Germline CDR1 is PRHDT and CDR2 is FYEKMQ (reference sequence). V was pared by 4 bases and J by 4 bases, with 13 bases between. The CDR3 length is 14 residues. As DNA, the CDR3 is TGTGCCAGCAGCTCCCTTCTCCGGGGCACTGAAGCTTTCTTT. Amino acid sequence: CASSSLLRGTEAFF.

CDR3 residues: CASSPRFTGGTEAFF. CDR3 nucleotide sequence: TGTGCCAGCAGCCCCCGGTTTACAGGGGGCACTGAAGCTTTCTTT. This chain connects TRBV7-9 to TRBJ1-1, with 8 nucleotides matching TRBD1. CDR3 size: 15 residues. CDR1 is SEHNR and CDR2 is FQNEAQ in the germline V gene (reference sequence). Germline trimming cut 5 bases from V and 4 bases from J; bases unmatched to any gene: 9.

This chain joins TRBV19 and TRBJ2-2; D unresolved. V gave up 6 bases and J gave up 1 base, with 9 bases separating them. The CDR3 is 14 residues long. The V gene's germline CDR1 is LNHDA and CDR2 SQIVND (reference sequence). The CDR3 nucleotides are TGTGCCAGTAGGAAAACGGTGAACACCGGGGAGCTGTTTTTT. It encodes CASRKTVNTGELFF.

This clone showed up just a few times. The V gene is TRBV10-2, the J gene TRBJ1-6; TRBD1 might be the D (6 bases). The CDR3 totals 13 residues. CDR1 and CDR2 (germline): WSHSY, SAAADI. Trimming pared 6 bases from V and 6 bases from J, leaving 9 bases between. In DNA form, the CDR3 reads TGCGCCAGCAGGAAAGGGGGTAATTCACCCCTCCACTTT. Residues: CASRKGGNSPLHF.

This clone was seen a few times. The chain links TRBV7-2 to TRBJ1-5; 9 bases map to TRBD1. This CDR3 spans 15 amino acids. Germline assignment: CDR1 SGHTA and CDR2 FQGNSA. Trimming cost V 5 bases and J 3 bases; bases outside gene matches: 5. CDR3 DNA: TGTGCCAGCAGCATCGGGACAGGGTACAATCAGCCCCAGCATTTT. As protein: CASSIGTGYNQPQHF.

The V gene is TRBV29-1, the J gene TRBJ1-2, with D perhaps matching TRBD1 (5 bases). This CDR3 comprises 12 residues. CDR1 is SQVTM and CDR2 is ANQGSEA in the germline V gene. V lost 5 bases and J 3 bases, leaving 10 bases between the germline ends. The CDR3 nucleotides are TGCAGCGTTTCCAGGGTTGACTATGGCTACACCTTC. Encoded protein: CSVSRVDYGYTF.

V is TRBV7-2 and J is TRBJ2-5; D perhaps matches TRBD2 (7 bases). The CDR3 contains 14 residues. V dropped 6 bases and J dropped 4 bases, with 15 bases sitting between them. CDR1 and CDR2 from the germline V gene are SGHTA and FQGNSA. CDR3 bases: TGTGCCAGCAGTTCCCTGGGGGGGCGAGAGACCCAGTACTTC. Its translation is CASSSLGGRETQYF.

This clone was recorded a few times. The gene calls are TRBV6-6 and TRBJ2-7; TRBD1 matches 9 bases. V lost 4 bases, J lost 2 bases, and 3 bases stayed unmatched. This CDR3 has 14 residues. The V gene's germline CDR1 is MNHNY and CDR2 SVGAGI (reference sequence). The CDR3 here is CASSSDRGTYEQYF. DNA for the CDR3: TGTGCCAGCAGTTCCGACAGGGGGACCTACGAGCAGTACTTC.

V and J are TRBV7-9 and TRBJ1-2; tentative D call: TRBD1 (5 bases). Trimming pared 4 bases from V and 9 bases from J, leaving 21 bases between. This CDR3 has 15 residues. Germline V CDR1 and CDR2: SEHNR, FQNEAQ (reference sequence). The CDR3 nucleotides are TGTGCCAGCAGCTCCCCCCCGCGGGGCCATTATAGCTACACCTTC. It yields the protein CASSSPPRGHYSYTF.

This chain uses TRBV7-9 with TRBJ1-2; 9 bases are a match to TRBD1. This CDR3 has 13 amino acids. Looked up from germline, CDR1 is SEHNR and CDR2 is FQNEAQ (reference sequence). After removal of 6 bases from V and 8 bases from J, the junction contained 7 bases not matched to a gene. The CDR3 nucleotides read TGTGCCAGCAGACCCGGGACAGGGAGGGGCTACACCTTC. Protein: CASRPGTGRGYTF.

The chain carries TRBV11-2 and TRBJ1-3; no definite D call. Per germline, CDR1 SGHAT and CDR2 FQNNGV. The CDR3 spans 12 residues. V was pared by 5 bases and J by 4 bases, with 6 bases between. The CDR3 here is CASSPRGNTIYF. CDR3 nucleotide sequence: TGTGCCAGCAGCCCACGGGGAAACACCATATATTTT. The full variable domain, completed using reference TRBV11-2 and TRBJ1-3, is EAGVAQSPRYKIIEKRQSVAFWCNPISGHATLYWYQQILGQGPKLLIQFQNNGVVDDSQLPKDRFSAERLKGVDSTLKIQPAKLEDSAVYLCASSPRGNTIYFGEGSWLTVV.

This chain joins TRBV5-6 and TRBJ2-7; the D gene is possibly TRBD1 (6 bases). This CDR3 comprises 15 residues. V was clipped by 6 bases and J by 9 bases, with 25 bases between them. Germline CDR1 is SGHDT and CDR2 is YYEEEE. The CDR3 is CASTSLSTGRVWQYF. CDR3 sequence (DNA): TGTGCCAGCACCTCCCTCTCGACAGGAAGAGTGTGGCAGTACTTC.

This clone came up once. The V gene is TRBV2, the J gene TRBJ2-2; TRBD1 is a possible D gene (6 bases). The CDR3 is 13 residues long. Trimming took 6 bases from V and 3 from J, leaving 8 bases between them. Germline assignment: CDR1 SNHLY and CDR2 FYNNEI. Written as DNA, the CDR3 is TGTGCCAGCAGGGGGGCCCACACCGGGGAGCTGTTTTTT. It yields the protein CASRGAHTGELFF.

The chain uses TRBV30 and TRBJ1-3; D uncertain. The V end was cut by 0 bases, the J end by 2 bases, with 11 bases between. Per germline, CDR1 GTSNPN and CDR2 SVGIG (reference sequence). The CDR3 consists of 15 residues. CDR3 residues: CAWSVGVRAGNTIYF. In nucleotides, the CDR3 is TGTGCCTGGAGTGTCGGTGTGAGGGCTGGAAACACCATATATTTT.

Written as DNA, the CDR3 is TGTGCCTGGACACCAGACAGGGCGGGATGGACTAATGAAAAACTGTTTTTT. Its translation: CAWTPDRAGWTNEKLFF. The chain combines TRBV30 with TRBJ1-4; 7 bases are a match to TRBD1. J was trimmed by 2 bases and V by 4 bases; bases with no gene match: 13. Per germline, CDR1 GTSNPN and CDR2 SVGIG (reference sequence). The CDR3 runs to 17 residues. Looking up the rest from reference TRBV30 and TRBJ1-4 gives the full variable domain: SQTIHQWPATLVQPVGSPLSLECTVEGTSNPNLYWYRQAAGRGLQLLFYSVGIGQISSEVPQNLSASRPQDRQFILSSKKLLLSDSGFYLCAWTPDRAGWTNEKLFFGSGTQLSVL.

V is TRBV19 and J is TRBJ1-1, with 8 positions matching TRBD1. CDR3 length equals 17 residues. Trimming took 0 bases from V and 10 from J; bases not matched to a gene: 16. The germline V gene has CDR1 LNHDA and CDR2 SQIVND (reference sequence). CDR3 protein: CASSIDQETGVMVGAFF. The CDR3 nucleotides are TGTGCCAGTAGTATAGATCAAGAGACAGGGGTTATGGTAGGAGCTTTCTTT.

This clone was found a few times. The rearrangement uses TRBV5-5 and TRBJ2-1; D is possibly TRBD1 (5 bases). Germline V CDR1 and CDR2: SGHKS, YYEKEE (reference sequence). V lost 0 bases, J lost 7 bases, and 11 bases lay in between. This CDR3 is 14 amino acids long. CDR3 in amino acids: CASSLARVGNEQFF. As DNA, the CDR3 is TGTGCCAGCAGCTTGGCCAGGGTTGGGAATGAGCAGTTCTTC.

Notes on this clone: The sample contains more than one DNA sequence encoding this CDR3. This chain connects TRBV27 to TRBJ1-1; no clear D. The V gene's germline CDR1 is MNHEY and CDR2 SMNVEV (reference sequence). Trimming pared 3 bases from V and 5 bases from J, leaving 7 bases between. The CDR3 loop spans 12 amino acids. CDR3 residues: CASSFRGTEAFF. CDR3 DNA: TGTGCCAGCAGTTTCCGAGGGACTGAAGCTTTCTTT.

This chain links TRBV27 with TRBJ1-1, with TRBD1 matching 7 bases. This CDR3 spans 14 amino acids. CDR1 MNHEY and CDR2 SMNVEV come from the germline V gene (reference sequence). J gave up 9 bases and V 3 bases, and 10 bases lay outside the gene matches. DNA of the CDR3: TGTGCCAGCAGTTTCCGCCTTCAACAGGGGAAAGCTTTCTTT. Protein product: CASSFRLQQGKAFF.